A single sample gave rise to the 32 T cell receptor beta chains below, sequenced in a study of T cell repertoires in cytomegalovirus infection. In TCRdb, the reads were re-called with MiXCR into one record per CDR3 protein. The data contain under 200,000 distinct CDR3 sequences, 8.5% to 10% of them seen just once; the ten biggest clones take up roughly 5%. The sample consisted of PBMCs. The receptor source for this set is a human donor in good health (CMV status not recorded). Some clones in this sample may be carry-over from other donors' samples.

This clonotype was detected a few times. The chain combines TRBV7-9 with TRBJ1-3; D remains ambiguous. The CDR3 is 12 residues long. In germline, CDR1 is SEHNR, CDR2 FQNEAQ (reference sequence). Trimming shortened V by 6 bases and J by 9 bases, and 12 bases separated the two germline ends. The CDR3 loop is CASRQTETTIYF. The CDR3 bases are TGTGCCAGCAGACAGACCGAAACCACCATATATTTT.

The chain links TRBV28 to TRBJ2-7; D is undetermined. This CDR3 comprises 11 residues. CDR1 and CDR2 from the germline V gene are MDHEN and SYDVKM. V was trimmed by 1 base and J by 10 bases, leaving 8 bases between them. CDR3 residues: CASSLLGKQYF. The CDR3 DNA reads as TGTGCCAGCAGTTTATTGGGGAAACAGTACTTC.

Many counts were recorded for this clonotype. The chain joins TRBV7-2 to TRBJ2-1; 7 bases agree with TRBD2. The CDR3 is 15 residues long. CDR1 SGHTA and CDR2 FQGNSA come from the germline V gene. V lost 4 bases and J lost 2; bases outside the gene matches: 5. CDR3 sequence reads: CASSSIAGPYNEQFF. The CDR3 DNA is TGTGCCAGCAGCTCTATAGCGGGCCCCTACAATGAGCAGTTCTTC.

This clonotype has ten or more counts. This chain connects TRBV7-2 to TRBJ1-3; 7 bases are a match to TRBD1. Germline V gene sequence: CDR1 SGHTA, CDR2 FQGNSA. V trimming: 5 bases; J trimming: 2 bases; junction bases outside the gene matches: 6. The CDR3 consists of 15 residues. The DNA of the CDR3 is TGTGCCAGCAGCCGAACAGGGGAACCTGGAAACACCATATATTTT. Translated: CASSRTGEPGNTIYF.

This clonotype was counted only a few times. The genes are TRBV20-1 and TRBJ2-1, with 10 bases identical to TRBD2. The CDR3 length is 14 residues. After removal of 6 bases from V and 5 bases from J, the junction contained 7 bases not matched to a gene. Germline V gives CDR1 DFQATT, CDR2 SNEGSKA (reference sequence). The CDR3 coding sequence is TGCAGTGCCAACTCCGGGACTAGCGACAATGAGCAGTTCTTC. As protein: CSANSGTSDNEQFF.

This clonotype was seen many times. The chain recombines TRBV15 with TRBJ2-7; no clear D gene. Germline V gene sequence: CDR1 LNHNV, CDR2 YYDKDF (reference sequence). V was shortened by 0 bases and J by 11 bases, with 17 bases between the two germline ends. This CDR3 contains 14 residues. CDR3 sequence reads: CATSRDRASGWKYF. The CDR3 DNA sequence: TGTGCCACCAGCAGAGATCGCGCGAGTGGTTGGAAGTACTTC.

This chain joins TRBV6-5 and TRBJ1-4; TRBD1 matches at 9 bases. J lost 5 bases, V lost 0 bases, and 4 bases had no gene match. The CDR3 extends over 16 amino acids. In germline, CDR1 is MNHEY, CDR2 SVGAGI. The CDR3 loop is CASSYSIGTGNEKLFF. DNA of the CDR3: TGTGCCAGCAGTTACTCGATTGGGACAGGGAATGAAAAACTGTTTTTT.

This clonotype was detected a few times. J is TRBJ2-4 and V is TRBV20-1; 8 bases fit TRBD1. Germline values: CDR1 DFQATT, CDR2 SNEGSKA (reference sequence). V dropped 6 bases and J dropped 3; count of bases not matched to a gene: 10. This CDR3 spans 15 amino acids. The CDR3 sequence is CSAVQGVGGKNIQYF. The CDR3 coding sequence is TGCAGTGCGGTACAGGGGGTCGGTGGCAAAAACATTCAGTACTTC.

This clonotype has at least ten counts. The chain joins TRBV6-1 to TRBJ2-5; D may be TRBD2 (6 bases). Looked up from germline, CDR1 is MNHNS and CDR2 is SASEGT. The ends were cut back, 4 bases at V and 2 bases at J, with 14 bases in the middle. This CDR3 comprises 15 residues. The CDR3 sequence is CASSVGGLSQETQYF. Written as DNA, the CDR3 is TGTGCCAGCAGTGTAGGAGGACTATCACAAGAGACCCAGTACTTC.

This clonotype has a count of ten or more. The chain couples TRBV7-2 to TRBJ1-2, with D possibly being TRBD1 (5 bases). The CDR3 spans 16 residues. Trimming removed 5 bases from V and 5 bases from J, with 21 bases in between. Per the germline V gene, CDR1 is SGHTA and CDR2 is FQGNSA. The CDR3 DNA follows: TGTGCCAGCAGCCGCCCCTTGAGGGGCTTTGATTATGGCTACACCTTC. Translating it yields CASSRPLRGFDYGYTF.

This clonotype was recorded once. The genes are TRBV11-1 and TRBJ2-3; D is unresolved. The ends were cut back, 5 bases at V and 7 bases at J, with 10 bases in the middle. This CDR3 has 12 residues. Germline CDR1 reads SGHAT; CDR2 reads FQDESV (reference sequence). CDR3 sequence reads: CASSGTPNTQYF. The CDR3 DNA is TGTGCCAGCAGCGGCACTCCAAATACGCAGTATTTT.

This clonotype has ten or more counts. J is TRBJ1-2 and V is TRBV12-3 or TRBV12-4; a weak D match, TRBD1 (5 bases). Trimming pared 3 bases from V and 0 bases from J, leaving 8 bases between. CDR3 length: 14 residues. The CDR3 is CASSFGGANYGYTF. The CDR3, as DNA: TGTGCCAGCAGTTTCGGGGGGGCTAACTATGGCTACACCTTC.

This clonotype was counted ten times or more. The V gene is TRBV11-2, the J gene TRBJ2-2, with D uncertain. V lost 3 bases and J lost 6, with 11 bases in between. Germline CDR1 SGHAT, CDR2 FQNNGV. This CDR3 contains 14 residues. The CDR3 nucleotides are TGTGCCAGCAGCTTTAGTATAGTGTCCGGGGAGCTGTTTTTT. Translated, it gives CASSFSIVSGELFF.

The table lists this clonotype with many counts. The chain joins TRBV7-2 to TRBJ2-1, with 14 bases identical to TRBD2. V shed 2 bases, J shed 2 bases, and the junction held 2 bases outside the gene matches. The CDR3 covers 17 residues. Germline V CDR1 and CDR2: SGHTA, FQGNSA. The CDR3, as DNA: TGTGCCAGCAGCTTAAGACTAGCGGGGGGGCCCTACAATGAGCAGTTCTTC. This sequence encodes CASSLRLAGGPYNEQFF.

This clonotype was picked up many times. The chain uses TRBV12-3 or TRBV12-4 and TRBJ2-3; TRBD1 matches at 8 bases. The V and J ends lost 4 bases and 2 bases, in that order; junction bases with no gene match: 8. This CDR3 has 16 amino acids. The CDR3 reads CASSYGTGRFTDTQYF. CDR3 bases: TGTGCCAGCAGTTATGGGACAGGCCGATTCACAGATACGCAGTATTTT.

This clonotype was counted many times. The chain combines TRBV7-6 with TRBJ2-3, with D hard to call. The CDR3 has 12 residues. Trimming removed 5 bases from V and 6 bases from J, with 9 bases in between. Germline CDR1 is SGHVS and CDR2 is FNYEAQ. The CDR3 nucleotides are TGTGCCAGCAGCCTTTATACGGATACGCAGTATTTT. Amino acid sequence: CASSLYTDTQYF.

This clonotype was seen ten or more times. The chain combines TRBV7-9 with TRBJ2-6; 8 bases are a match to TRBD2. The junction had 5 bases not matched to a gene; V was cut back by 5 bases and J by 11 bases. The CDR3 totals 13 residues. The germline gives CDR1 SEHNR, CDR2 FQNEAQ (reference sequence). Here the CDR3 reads CASSNRGGYVLTF. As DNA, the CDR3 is TGTGCCAGCAGCAACCGGGGGGGTTACGTCCTGACTTTC.

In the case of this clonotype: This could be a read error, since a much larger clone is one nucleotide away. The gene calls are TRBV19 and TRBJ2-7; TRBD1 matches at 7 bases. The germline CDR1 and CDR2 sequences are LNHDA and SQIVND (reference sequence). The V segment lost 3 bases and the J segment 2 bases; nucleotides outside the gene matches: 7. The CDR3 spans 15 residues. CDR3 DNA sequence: TGTGCCAGTAGTATTTCTAGGACAGGAACCTACGAGCAGTACTTC. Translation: CASSISRTGTYEQYF.

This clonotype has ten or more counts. The CDR3 is CASSLLGRGFRNPEAFF. The CDR3 region has the DNA TGTGCCAGCAGCTTATTGGGCAGGGGGTTTCGTAATCCTGAAGCTTTCTTT. V and J are TRBV7-9 and TRBJ1-1; 7 positions match TRBD1. There are 17 residues in the CDR3. Germline loops: CDR1 SEHNR, CDR2 FQNEAQ (reference sequence). The V gene end was trimmed by 2 bases and the J gene end by 6 bases; junction bases not matched to a gene: 15.

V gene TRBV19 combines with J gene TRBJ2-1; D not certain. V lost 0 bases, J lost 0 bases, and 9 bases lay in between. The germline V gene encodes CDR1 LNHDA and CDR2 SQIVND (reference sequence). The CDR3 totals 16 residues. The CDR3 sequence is CASSIDLGLSYNEQFF. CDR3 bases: TGTGCCAGTAGTATAGATCTGGGTCTCTCCTACAATGAGCAGTTCTTC.

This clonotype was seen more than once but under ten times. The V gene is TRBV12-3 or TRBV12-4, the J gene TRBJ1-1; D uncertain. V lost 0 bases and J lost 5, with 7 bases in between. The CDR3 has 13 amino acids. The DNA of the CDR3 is TGTGCCAGCAGTTTAGCCGACGGAACTGAAGCTTTCTTT. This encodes CASSLADGTEAFF.

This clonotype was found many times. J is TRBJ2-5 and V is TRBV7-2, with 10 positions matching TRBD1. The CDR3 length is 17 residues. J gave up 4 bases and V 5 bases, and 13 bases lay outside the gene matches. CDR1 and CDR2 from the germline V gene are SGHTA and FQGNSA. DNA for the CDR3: TGTGCCAGCAGCATAATCCTCGGGACAGGGGTTCGAGAGACCCAGTACTTC. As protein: CASSIILGTGVRETQYF.

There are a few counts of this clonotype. DNA of the CDR3: TGCAGTGCTAGCCCCCCACAGGGAACGGGCTACGAGCAGTACTTC. It yields the protein CSASPPQGTGYEQYF. The rearrangement uses TRBV20-1 and TRBJ2-7; tentative D call: TRBD1 (6 bases). V lost 3 bases and J 3 bases, leaving 18 bases between the germline ends. Germline V gene sequence: CDR1 DFQATT, CDR2 SNEGSKA (reference sequence). The CDR3 runs 15 residues.

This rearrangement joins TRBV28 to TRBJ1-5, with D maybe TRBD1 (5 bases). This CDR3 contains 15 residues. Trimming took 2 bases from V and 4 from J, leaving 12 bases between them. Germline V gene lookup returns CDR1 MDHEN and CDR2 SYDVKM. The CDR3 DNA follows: TGTGCCAGCAGTTTAGACAGCCTAATTAATCAGCCCCAGCATTTT. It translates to CASSLDSLINQPQHF.

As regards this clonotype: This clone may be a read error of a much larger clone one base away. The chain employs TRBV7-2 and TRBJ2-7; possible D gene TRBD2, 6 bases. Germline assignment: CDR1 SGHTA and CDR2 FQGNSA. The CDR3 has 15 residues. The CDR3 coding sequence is TGTGACAGCAGCTTAGCGGTGGGAGCCCCCAACGAGCAGTACTTC. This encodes CDSSLAVGAPNEQYF.

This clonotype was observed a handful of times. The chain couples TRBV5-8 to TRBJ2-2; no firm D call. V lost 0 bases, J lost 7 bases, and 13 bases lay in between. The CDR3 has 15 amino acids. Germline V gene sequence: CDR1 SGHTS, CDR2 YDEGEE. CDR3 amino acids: CASSLVVSWGGELFF. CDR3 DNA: TGTGCCAGCAGCTTGGTTGTCTCCTGGGGCGGGGAGCTGTTTTTT.

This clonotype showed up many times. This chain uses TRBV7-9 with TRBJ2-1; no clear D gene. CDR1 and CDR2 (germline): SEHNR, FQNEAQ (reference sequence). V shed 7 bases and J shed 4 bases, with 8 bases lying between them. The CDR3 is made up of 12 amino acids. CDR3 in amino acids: CASTPMYNEQFF. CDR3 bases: TGTGCCAGCACTCCGATGTACAATGAGCAGTTCTTC.

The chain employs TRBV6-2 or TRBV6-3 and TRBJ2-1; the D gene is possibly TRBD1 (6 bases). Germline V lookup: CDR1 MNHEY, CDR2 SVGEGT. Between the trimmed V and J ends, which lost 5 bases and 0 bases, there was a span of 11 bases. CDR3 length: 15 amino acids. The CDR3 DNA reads TGTGCCAGCAGTGGCGTAGGGGGCTCCTACAATGAGCAGTTCTTC. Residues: CASSGVGGSYNEQFF.

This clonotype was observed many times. The CDR3 loop reads CSVAPDRAQPQHF. The CDR3 DNA reads as TGCAGCGTAGCGCCTGACAGGGCTCAGCCCCAGCATTTT. The rearrangement uses TRBV29-1 and TRBJ1-5, with TRBD1 identical over 7 bases. Germline V lookup: CDR1 SQVTM, CDR2 ANQGSEA. With 6 bases clipped from V and 6 bases from J, the junction kept 8 bases outside the gene matches. The CDR3 is made up of 13 amino acids.

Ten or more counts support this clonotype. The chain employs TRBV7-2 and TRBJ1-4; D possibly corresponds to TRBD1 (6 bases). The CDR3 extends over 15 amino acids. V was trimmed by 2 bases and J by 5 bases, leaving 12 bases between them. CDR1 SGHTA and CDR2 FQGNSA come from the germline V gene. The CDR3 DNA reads TGTGCCAGCAGCTTAATGTGGACAGAGAATGAAAAACTGTTTTTT. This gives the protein CASSLMWTENEKLFF.

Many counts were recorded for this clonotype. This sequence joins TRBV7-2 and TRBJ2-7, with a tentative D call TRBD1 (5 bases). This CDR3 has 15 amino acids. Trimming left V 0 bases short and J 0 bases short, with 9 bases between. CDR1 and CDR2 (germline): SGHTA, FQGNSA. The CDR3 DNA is TGTGCCAGCAGCTTAGCGCCAGGGCACTCCTACGAGCAGTACTTC. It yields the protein CASSLAPGHSYEQYF.

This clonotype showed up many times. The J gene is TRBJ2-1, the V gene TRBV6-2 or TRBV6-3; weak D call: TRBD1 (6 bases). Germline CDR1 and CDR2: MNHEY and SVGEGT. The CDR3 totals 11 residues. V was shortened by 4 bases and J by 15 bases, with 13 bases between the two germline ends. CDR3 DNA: TGTGCCAGCAGTTTAGGGGGAAACCTGTTCTTC. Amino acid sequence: CASSLGGNLFF.